Listed here are 15 T cell receptor beta chains from one sample, sequenced in a study of blood T cell repertoires in COVID-19. Clones were read by immunoSEQ multiplex PCR, and TCRdb kept only the in-frame ones, dropping some. Of under 350,000 clones detected, 90% appear once; the ten largest clones hold 6.5% to 8%. The specimen sequenced was peripheral blood. All receptors come from a woman aged 25 to 39 with COVID-19, enrolled during active disease.

The J gene is TRBJ2-2, the V gene TRBV9; D is perhaps TRBD2 (6 bases). This CDR3 has 12 amino acids. Trimming took 9 bases from V and 5 from J, leaving 11 bases between them. Looked up from germline, CDR1 is SGDLS and CDR2 is YYNGEE. DNA for the CDR3: TGTGCCACCGCGGGGCCAACCGGGGAGCTGTTTTTT. Translation gives CATAGPTGELFF. Using reference TRBV9 and TRBJ2-2 for the parts outside the CDR3, the full variable domain is DSGVTQTPKHLITATGQRVTLRCSPRSGDLSVYWYQQSLDQGLQFLIQYYNGEERAKGNILERFSAQQFPDLHSELNLSSLELGDSALYFCATAGPTGELFFGEGSRLTVL.

This chain uses TRBV29-1 with TRBJ2-7, with 12 bases identical to TRBD2. The CDR3 spans 13 residues. Germline values: CDR1 SQVTM, CDR2 ANQGSEA. The junction had 1 base not matched to a gene; V was cut back by 5 bases and J by 2 bases. The CDR3 here is CSVRTSGAYEQYF. In DNA form, the CDR3 reads TGCAGCGTTCGGACTAGCGGGGCCTACGAGCAGTACTTC.

This chain's CDR3 is CASSEGTGKNEQYF. CDR3 coding DNA: TGCGCCAGCAGTGAGGGGACAGGGAAAAACGAGCAGTACTTC. The chain has TRBV10-1 and TRBJ2-7; TRBD1 aligns across 9 bases. The germline V gene encodes CDR1 WNHNN and CDR2 SYGVQD (reference sequence). The ends lost 2 bases at V and 5 bases at J; junction bases unmatched: 4. The CDR3 is made up of 14 amino acids.

Regarding this clone: A read error may account for a junction end that differs from germline. V gene TRBV7-7 combines with J gene TRBJ1-6; possibly TRBD1 for D (5 bases). Germline-derived CDR1 and CDR2 are SSHAT and FNYEAQ (reference sequence). The CDR3 spans 15 residues. CDR3 amino acids: CASSLEGVGRSPLHF. In DNA form, the CDR3 reads TGTGCTAGCAGCTTAGAAGGGGTGGGTCGGTCACCCCTCCACTTT.

V usage is TRBV29-1 and J usage is TRBJ1-1; no reliable D call. Germline CDR1 SQVTM, CDR2 ANQGSEA. V gave up 0 bases and J gave up 11 bases, with 10 bases separating them. This CDR3 spans 11 amino acids. CDR3 in amino acids: CSVEDGGMAFF. CDR3 nucleotides: TGCAGCGTTGAAGATGGCGGAATGGCTTTCTTT.

The V gene is TRBV30, the J gene TRBJ2-5, with D possibly TRBD1 on 5 matching bases. Trimming cost V 2 bases and J 5 bases, with 9 bases left between them. The germline gives CDR1 GTSNPN, CDR2 SVGIG (reference sequence). The CDR3 totals 12 residues. Here the CDR3 DNA reads TGTGCCTGGAGTAGGGGTCGGGAGACCCAGTACTTC. Translation gives CAWSRGRETQYF.

The chain carries TRBV6-6 and TRBJ2-7; TRBD2 might be the D (5 bases). The V end lost 4 bases, the J end lost 2 bases, and 9 bases lay between the germline ends. The CDR3 runs 13 residues. Looked up from germline, CDR1 is MNHNY and CDR2 is SVGAGI (reference sequence). This CDR3 reads CASSFSGAYEQYF. The CDR3 DNA sequence: TGTGCCAGCAGTTTCAGCGGCGCCTACGAGCAGTACTTC.

This clone has more than one count but fewer than ten. The rearrangement links TRBV11-2 to TRBJ1-5; 7 nucleotides align to TRBD1. This CDR3 is built from 13 residues. V shed 3 bases, J shed 5 bases, and the junction held 1 base outside the gene matches. Germline CDR1 and CDR2: SGHAT and FQNNGV. The CDR3 here is CASSLTGYQPQHF. The CDR3 DNA is TGTGCCAGCAGCTTGACAGGGTATCAGCCCCAGCATTTT. Full variable domain (missing parts from reference TRBV11-2 and TRBJ1-5): EAGVAQSPRYKIIEKRQSVAFWCNPISGHATLYWYQQILGQGPKLLIQFQNNGVVDDSQLPKDRFSAERLKGVDSTLKIQPAKLEDSAVYLCASSLTGYQPQHFGDGTRLSIL.

This chain uses TRBV6-5 with TRBJ1-1; TRBD1 matches 9 bases. The CDR3 is 15 residues long. J gave up 5 bases and V 1 base, and 5 bases lay outside the gene matches. Germline lookup yields CDR1 MNHEY and CDR2 SVGAGI. DNA of the CDR3: TGTGCCAGCAGTTACTTGGACAGGGGAGGGACTGAAGCTTTCTTT. Translating gives CASSYLDRGGTEAFF.

The rearrangement links TRBV2 to TRBJ2-7; 9 positions agree with TRBD1. Germline V gene lookup returns CDR1 SNHLY and CDR2 FYNNEI. V was pared by 6 bases and J by 7 bases, with 7 bases of the junction left unmatched. This CDR3 is 13 amino acids long. For the CDR3, the DNA is TGTGCCAGCAGGGGGACAGGGTGGGTAGAGCAGTACTTC. It codes for CASRGTGWVEQYF.

This chain connects TRBV5-4 to TRBJ2-2; 9 nucleotides match TRBD2. Germline CDR1 reads SGHNT; CDR2 reads YYREEE (reference sequence). The CDR3 extends over 17 amino acids. V gave up 4 bases and J gave up 4 bases; unmatched junction bases: 11. CDR3 residues: CASSRPGLATGTGELFF. DNA for the CDR3: TGTGCCAGCAGCCGCCCGGGACTAGCCACGGGCACCGGGGAGCTGTTTTTT. Filled out from reference TRBV5-4 and TRBJ2-2, the complete variable domain reads ETGVTQSPTHLIKTRGQQVTLRCSSQSGHNTVSWYQQALGQGPQFIFQYYREEENGRGNFPPRFSGLQFPNYSSELNVNALELDDSALYLCASSRPGLATGTGELFFGEGSRLTVL.

CDR3 DNA sequence: TGTGCCAGCAGCGGGGGGACAGGGCACTCTGGAAACACCATATATTTT. Protein product: CASSGGTGHSGNTIYF. This rearrangement joins TRBV5-6 to TRBJ1-3; TRBD1 matches 9 bases. CDR1 is SGHDT, CDR2 YYEEEE, per germline. This CDR3 is built from 16 residues. V lost 4 bases to trimming and J lost 0 bases; unmatched junction nucleotides: 5.

V gene TRBV12-3 or TRBV12-4 combines with J gene TRBJ1-5; the D gene is possibly TRBD1 (5 bases). The CDR3 has 13 amino acids. The V end was cut by 2 bases, the J end by 7 bases, with 9 bases between. CDR3 sequence (DNA): TGTGCCAGCAGTTTACAGGGAAGGCAGCCCCAGCATTTT. Encoded protein: CASSLQGRQPQHF.

The chain carries TRBV27 and TRBJ1-6; the D is unclear. Trimming took off 3 bases at V and 4 bases at J, with 7 bases between the two ends. CDR3 size: 14 residues. Looked up from germline, CDR1 is MNHEY and CDR2 is SMNVEV (reference sequence). The CDR3, as DNA: TGTGCCAGCAGTTTGGGCAGATATAATTCACCCCTCCACTTT. Protein product: CASSLGRYNSPLHF.

The CDR3 loop reads CASSNGQGHTEAFF. The CDR3, as DNA: TGTGCCAGCAGCAACGGACAGGGGCACACTGAAGCTTTCTTT. This chain connects TRBV13 to TRBJ1-1; 9 bases are a match to TRBD1. Germline V gene data show CDR1 as PRHDT and CDR2 as FYEKMQ (reference sequence). The V and J ends lost 5 bases and 3 bases, in that order; junction bases with no gene match: 4. This CDR3 contains 14 residues.